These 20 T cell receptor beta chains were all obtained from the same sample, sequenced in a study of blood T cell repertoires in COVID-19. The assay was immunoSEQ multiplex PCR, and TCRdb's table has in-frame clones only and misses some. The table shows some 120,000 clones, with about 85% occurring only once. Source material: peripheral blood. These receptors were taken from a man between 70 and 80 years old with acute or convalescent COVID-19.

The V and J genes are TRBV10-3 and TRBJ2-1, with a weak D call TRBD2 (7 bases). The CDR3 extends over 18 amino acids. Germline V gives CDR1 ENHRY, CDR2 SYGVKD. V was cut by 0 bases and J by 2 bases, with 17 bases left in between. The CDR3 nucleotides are TGTGCCATCAGTGAGTCGAGGGGGGGGCGAAGGACCTACAATGAGCAGTTCTTC. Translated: CAISESRGGRRTYNEQFF.

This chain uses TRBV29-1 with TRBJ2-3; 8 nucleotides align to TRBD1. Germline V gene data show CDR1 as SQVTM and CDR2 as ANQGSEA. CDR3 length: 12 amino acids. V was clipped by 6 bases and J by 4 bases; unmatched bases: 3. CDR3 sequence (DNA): TGCAGCGTCGGACAGGGTTCAGATACGCAGTATTTT. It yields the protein CSVGQGSDTQYF.

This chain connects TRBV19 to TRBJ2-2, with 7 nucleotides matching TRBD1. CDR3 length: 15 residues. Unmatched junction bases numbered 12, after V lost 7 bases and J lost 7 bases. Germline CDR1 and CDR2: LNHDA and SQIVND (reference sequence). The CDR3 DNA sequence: TGTGCCAGTACGAAGACAGGGCAGAGGAACGGGGAGCTGTTTTTT. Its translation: CASTKTGQRNGELFF.

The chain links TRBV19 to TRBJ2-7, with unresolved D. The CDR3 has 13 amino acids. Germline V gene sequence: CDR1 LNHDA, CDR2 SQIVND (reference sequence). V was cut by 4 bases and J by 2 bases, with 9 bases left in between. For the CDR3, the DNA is TGTGCCAGTAGTACCCGACTCCCCTACGAGCAGTACTTC. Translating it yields CASSTRLPYEQYF.

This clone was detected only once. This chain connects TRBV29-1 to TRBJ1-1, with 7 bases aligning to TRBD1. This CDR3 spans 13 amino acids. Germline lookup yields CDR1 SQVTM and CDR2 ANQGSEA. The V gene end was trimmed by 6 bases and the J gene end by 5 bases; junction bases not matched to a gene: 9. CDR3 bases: TGCAGCGTCTATGGACAGGTGGGAACTGAAGCTTTCTTT. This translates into CSVYGQVGTEAFF. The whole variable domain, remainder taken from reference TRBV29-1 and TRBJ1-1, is SAVISQKPSRDICQRGTSLTIQCQVDSQVTMMFWYRQQPGQSLTLIATANQGSEATYESGFVIDKFPISRPNLTFSTLTVSNMSPEDSSIYLCSVYGQVGTEAFFGQGTRLTVV.

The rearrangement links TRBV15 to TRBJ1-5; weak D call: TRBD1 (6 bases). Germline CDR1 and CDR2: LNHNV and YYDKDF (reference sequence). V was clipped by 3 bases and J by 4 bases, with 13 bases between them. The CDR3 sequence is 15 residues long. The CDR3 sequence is CATSRGTQGNQPQHF. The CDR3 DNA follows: TGTGCCACCAGCAGGGGGACGCAGGGGAATCAGCCCCAGCATTTT.

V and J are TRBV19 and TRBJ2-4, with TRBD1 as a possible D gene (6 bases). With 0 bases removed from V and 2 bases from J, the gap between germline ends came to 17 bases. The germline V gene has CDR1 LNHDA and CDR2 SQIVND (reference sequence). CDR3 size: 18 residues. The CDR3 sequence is CASSIDRPGAGTKNIQYF. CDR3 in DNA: TGTGCCAGTAGTATAGATCGGCCAGGGGCAGGAACCAAAAACATTCAGTACTTC.

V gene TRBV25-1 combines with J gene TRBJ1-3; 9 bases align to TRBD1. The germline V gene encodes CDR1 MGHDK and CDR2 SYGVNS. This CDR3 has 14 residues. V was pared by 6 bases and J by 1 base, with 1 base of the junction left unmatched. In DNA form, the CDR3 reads TGTGCCAGCAGGGACAGGGGATCTGGAAACACCATATATTTT. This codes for CASRDRGSGNTIYF.

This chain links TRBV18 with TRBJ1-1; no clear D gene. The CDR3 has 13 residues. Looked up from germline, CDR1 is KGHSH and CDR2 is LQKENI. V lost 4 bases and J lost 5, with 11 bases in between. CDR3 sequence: CASSRERETEAFF. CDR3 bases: TGTGCCAGCTCACGGGAACGGGAAACTGAAGCTTTCTTT.

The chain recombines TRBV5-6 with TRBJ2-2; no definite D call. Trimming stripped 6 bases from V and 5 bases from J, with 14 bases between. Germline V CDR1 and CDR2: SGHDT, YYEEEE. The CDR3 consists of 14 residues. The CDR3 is CASTLLSYTGELFF. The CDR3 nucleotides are TGTGCCAGCACCCTCCTCTCGTATACCGGGGAGCTGTTTTTT.

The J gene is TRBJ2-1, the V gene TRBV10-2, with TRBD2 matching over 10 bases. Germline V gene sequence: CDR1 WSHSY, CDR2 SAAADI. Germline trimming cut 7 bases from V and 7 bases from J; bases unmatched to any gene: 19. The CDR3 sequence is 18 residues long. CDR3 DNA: TGCGCCAGCACTCGCTATGCCCCGGGGAGCGGGGGGGCAAATGAGCAGTTCTTC. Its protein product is CASTRYAPGSGGANEQFF.

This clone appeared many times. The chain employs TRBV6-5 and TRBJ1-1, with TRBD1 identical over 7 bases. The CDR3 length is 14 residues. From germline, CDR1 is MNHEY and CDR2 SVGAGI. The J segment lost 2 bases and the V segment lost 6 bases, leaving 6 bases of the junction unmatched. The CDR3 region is CASSLTGPNTEAFF. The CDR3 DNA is TGTGCCAGCAGCCTGACAGGGCCCAACACTGAAGCTTTCTTT.

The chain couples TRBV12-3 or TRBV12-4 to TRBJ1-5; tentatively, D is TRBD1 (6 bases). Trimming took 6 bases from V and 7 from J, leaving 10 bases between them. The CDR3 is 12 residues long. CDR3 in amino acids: CASSLGQQPQHF. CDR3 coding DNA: TGTGCCAGCAGCCTTGGACAGCAGCCCCAGCATTTT.

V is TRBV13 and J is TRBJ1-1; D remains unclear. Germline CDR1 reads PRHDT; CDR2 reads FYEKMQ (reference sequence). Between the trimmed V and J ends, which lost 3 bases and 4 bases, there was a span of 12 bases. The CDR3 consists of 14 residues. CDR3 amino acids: CASSFPTKGTEAFF. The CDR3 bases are TGTGCCAGCAGCTTCCCGACTAAGGGCACTGAAGCTTTCTTT.

Here the CDR3 reads CASSAPQAFYGYTF. The CDR3 region has the DNA TGTGCCAGCAGTGCACCTCAGGCTTTCTATGGCTACACCTTC. V and J are TRBV28 and TRBJ1-2; D is unclear. This CDR3 is built from 14 residues. The germline V gene encodes CDR1 MDHEN and CDR2 SYDVKM. With 5 bases removed from V and 4 bases from J, the gap between germline ends came to 14 bases.

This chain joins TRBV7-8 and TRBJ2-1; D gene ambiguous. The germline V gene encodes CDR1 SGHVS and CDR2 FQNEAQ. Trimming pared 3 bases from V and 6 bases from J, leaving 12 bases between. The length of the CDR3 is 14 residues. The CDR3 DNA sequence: TGTGCCAGCAGCTTTTCTGGAGAGCCCAATGAGCAGTTCTTC. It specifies CASSFSGEPNEQFF.

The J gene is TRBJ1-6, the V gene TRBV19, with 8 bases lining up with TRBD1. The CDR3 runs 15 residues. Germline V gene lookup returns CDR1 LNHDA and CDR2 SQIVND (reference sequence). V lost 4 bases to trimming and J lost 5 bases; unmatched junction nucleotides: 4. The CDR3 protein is CASSTQGADNSPLHF. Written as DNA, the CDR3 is TGTGCCAGTAGTACGCAGGGGGCTGATAATTCACCCCTCCACTTT.

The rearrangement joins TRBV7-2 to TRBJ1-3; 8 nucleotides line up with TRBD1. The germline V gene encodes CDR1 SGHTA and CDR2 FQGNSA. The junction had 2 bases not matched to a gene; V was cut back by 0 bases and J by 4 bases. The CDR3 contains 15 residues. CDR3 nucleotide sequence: TGTGCCAGCAGCTTAGCGACAGGGGCAGGAAACACCATATATTTT. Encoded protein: CASSLATGAGNTIYF.

CDR3 sequence reads: CASQHPGEYNSPLHF. CDR3 nucleotide sequence: TGTGCCAGTCAACACCCAGGGGAGTATAATTCACCCCTCCACTTT. The rearrangement uses TRBV19 and TRBJ1-6, with D possibly being TRBD1 (6 bases). This CDR3 has 15 residues. V gave up 8 bases and J gave up 4 bases, with 15 bases separating them. In germline, CDR1 is LNHDA, CDR2 SQIVND (reference sequence). The whole variable domain, remainder taken from reference TRBV19 and TRBJ1-6, is DGGITQSPKYLFRKEGQNVTLSCEQNLNHDAMYWYRQDPGQGLRLIYYSQIVNDFQKGDIAEGYSVSREKKESFPLTVTSAQKNPTAFYLCASQHPGEYNSPLHFGNGTRLTVT.

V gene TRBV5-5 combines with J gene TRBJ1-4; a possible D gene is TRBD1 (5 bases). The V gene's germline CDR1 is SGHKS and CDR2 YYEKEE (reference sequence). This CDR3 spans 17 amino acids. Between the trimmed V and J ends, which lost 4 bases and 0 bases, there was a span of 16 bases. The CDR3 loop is CASSPLDTGSTNEKLFF. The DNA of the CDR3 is TGTGCCAGCAGCCCCCTAGATACAGGTTCAACTAATGAAAAACTGTTTTTT.